These 28 T cell receptor beta chains share one sample of origin, sequenced in a study of blood T cell repertoires in COVID-19. Repertoires were generated with immunoSEQ multiplex PCR, while TCRdb's copy carries only in-frame clones and drops some. The table records about 45,000 clones, around 80% of them present only once. The sequenced material came from peripheral blood. The origin of the receptors is a man older than 75 in a cohort sampled during active COVID-19.

In this sample, this clone turned up a few times. This sequence joins TRBV10-3 and TRBJ1-2; possible D gene TRBD1, 6 bases. V dropped 6 bases and J dropped 2 bases, with 16 bases sitting between them. The CDR3 totals 15 residues. The V gene's germline CDR1 is ENHRY and CDR2 SYGVKD. The CDR3 protein is CAIRDSLAPNYGYTF. DNA of the CDR3: TGTGCCATCAGGGACAGCCTAGCTCCAAACTATGGCTACACCTTC.

The chain carries TRBV10-3 and TRBJ2-7; 10 nucleotides align to TRBD1. The CDR3 totals 15 residues. The V gene end was trimmed by 0 bases and the J gene end by 5 bases; junction bases not matched to a gene: 4. Germline V CDR1 and CDR2: ENHRY, SYGVKD. The CDR3 is CAISESGDRGHEQYF. DNA for the CDR3: TGTGCCATCAGTGAGTCTGGGGACAGGGGCCACGAGCAGTACTTC.

This clone was seen a handful of times. CDR3 coding DNA: TGTGCCAGCAGCCCCCAACCGTCCGAGGGCTATGGCTACACCTTC. Translated, it gives CASSPQPSEGYGYTF. V and J are TRBV3-1 (or the pseudogene TRBV3-2) and TRBJ1-2; no definite D call. The CDR3 consists of 15 residues. The germline V gene encodes CDR1 LGHDT and CDR2 YNNKEL (reference sequence). The V gene lost 4 bases and the J gene lost 4 bases, with 16 bases spanning the gap.

The rearrangement joins TRBV19 to TRBJ1-2, with 8 bases matching TRBD1. Germline CDR1 reads LNHDA; CDR2 reads SQIVND (reference sequence). Germline trimming cut 5 bases from V and 4 bases from J; bases unmatched to any gene: 15. The length of the CDR3 is 17 residues. The CDR3 DNA is TGTGCCAGTAGTTCGTCGACAGGGGTAAAGCGCACCTATGGCTACACCTTC. This codes for CASSSSTGVKRTYGYTF.

This clone was observed a few times. The J gene is TRBJ1-2, the V gene TRBV7-9; the D is unclear. Looked up from germline, CDR1 is SEHNR and CDR2 is FQNEAQ (reference sequence). The CDR3 runs 12 residues. V dropped 1 base and J dropped 8 bases, with 8 bases sitting between them. CDR3 sequence reads: CASSLEPVGYTF. DNA of the CDR3: TGTGCCAGCAGCTTAGAACCAGTGGGCTACACCTTC.

V is TRBV28 and J is TRBJ2-7; TRBD2 is a possible D gene (6 bases). Germline CDR1 reads MDHEN; CDR2 reads SYDVKM. Trimming left V 3 bases short and J 12 bases short, with 15 bases between. This CDR3 is 12 amino acids long. CDR3 loop: CASSLAGYHLYF. For the CDR3, the DNA is TGTGCCAGCAGTTTGGCGGGGTATCATCTGTACTTC. Drawing the rest from reference TRBV28 and TRBJ2-7, the complete variable domain is DVKVTQSSRYLVKRTGEKVFLECVQDMDHENMFWYRQDPGLGLRLIYFSYDVKMKEKGDIPEGYSVSREKKERFSLILESASTNQTSMYLCASSLAGYHLYFGPGTRLTVT.

Only one count was recorded for this clone. The rearrangement joins TRBV5-4 to TRBJ2-2; D gene ambiguous. Deletions cut 0 bases from V and 0 bases from J, with 9 bases between. Germline V gene data show CDR1 as SGHNT and CDR2 as YYREEE (reference sequence). The CDR3 totals 16 residues. In nucleotides, the CDR3 is TGTGCCAGCAGCTTGGCCTTACGGGCGAACACCGGGGAGCTGTTTTTT. Amino acid sequence: CASSLALRANTGELFF.

The genes are TRBV5-1 and TRBJ2-1; 8 positions agree with TRBD2. The CDR3 is 17 amino acids. J gave up 6 bases and V 0 bases, and 11 bases lay outside the gene matches. CDR1 is SGHRS and CDR2 is YFSETQ in the germline V gene. The CDR3 loop reads CASSLESGGAIGNEQFF. Written as DNA, the CDR3 is TGCGCCAGCAGCTTGGAGTCCGGGGGGGCTATTGGCAATGAGCAGTTCTTC.

This clone appeared a few times. The chain carries TRBV5-1 and TRBJ2-7; 15 nucleotides line up with TRBD2. Germline V gene sequence: CDR1 SGHRS, CDR2 YFSETQ. The V and J ends lost 6 bases and 3 bases, in that order; junction bases with no gene match: 1. The CDR3 length is 14 residues. Written as DNA, the CDR3 is TGCGCCAGCAAGGGACTAGCGGGGGGCTACGAGCAGTACTTC. Residues: CASKGLAGGYEQYF.

This clone was observed a single time. The chain couples TRBV6-5 to TRBJ2-7; 8 bases agree with TRBD2. Germline V gene lookup returns CDR1 MNHEY and CDR2 SVGAGI. Losses at the gene ends were 6 bases for V and 5 bases for J; bases not matched to a gene: 12. This CDR3 comprises 15 residues. CDR3 amino acids: CASSFSGASGNEQYF. For the CDR3, the DNA is TGTGCCAGCAGCTTTAGCGGGGCCTCCGGGAACGAGCAGTACTTC.

This clone was seen a handful of times. The V and J genes are TRBV4-1 and TRBJ1-2, with D possibly being TRBD1 (6 bases). Germline V gives CDR1 MGHRA, CDR2 YSYEKL. V lost 0 bases and J 7 bases, leaving 12 bases between the germline ends. CDR3 length equals 14 residues. CDR3 nucleotide sequence: TGCGCCAGCAGCCAAGACCGGACAGAAAGTGGCTACACCTTC. Its protein product is CASSQDRTESGYTF.

The chain is built from TRBV2 and TRBJ2-4, with unresolved D. From germline, CDR1 is SNHLY and CDR2 FYNNEI. The CDR3 loop spans 11 amino acids. The V end lost 5 bases, the J end lost 3 bases, and 2 bases lay between the germline ends. The CDR3 DNA sequence: TGTGCCAGCAGTTACAAAAACATTCAGTACTTC. As protein: CASSYKNIQYF.

This clone was counted once. V and J are TRBV10-3 and TRBJ2-2; TRBD1 aligns across 12 bases. The trim removed 5 bases at V and 8 bases at J, leaving 6 bases unmatched. Germline CDR1 ENHRY, CDR2 SYGVKD. CDR3 length equals 15 residues. The CDR3 is CAISPGQGASGELFF. The CDR3 DNA sequence: TGTGCCATCAGTCCGGGACAGGGGGCCTCGGGGGAGCTGTTTTTT.

This chain joins TRBV7-2 and TRBJ2-3, with 10 nucleotides matching TRBD2. The CDR3 is 17 amino acids. Trimming cost V 7 bases and J 3 bases; bases outside gene matches: 13. Germline V gene data show CDR1 as SGHTA and CDR2 as FQGNSA. CDR3 in DNA: TGTGCCAGCATCCGGACTTCTAGCGGGAGTTTAACAGATACGCAGTATTTT. Amino acids: CASIRTSSGSLTDTQYF.

The chain links TRBV10-3 to TRBJ2-7, with 15 bases identical to TRBD2. In germline, CDR1 is ENHRY, CDR2 SYGVKD. CDR3 length equals 15 residues. Trimming at V came to 5 bases and at J to 4 bases, leaving 3 bases not matched to a gene. CDR3 in DNA: TGTGCCATCAGTACGGGACTAGCGGGAGGATACGAGCAGTACTTC. Translating gives CAISTGLAGGYEQYF.

This clone appeared a few times. The chain is built from TRBV10-2 and TRBJ2-3; TRBD2 is a possible D gene (5 bases). This CDR3 is 14 amino acids long. CDR1 and CDR2 (germline): WSHSY, SAAADI. V dropped 2 bases and J dropped 4 bases, with 10 bases sitting between them. The CDR3, as DNA: TGCGCCAGCAGTGAGACCTCTAGCTCAGATACGCAGTATTTT. This gives the protein CASSETSSSDTQYF.

The V gene is TRBV19, the J gene TRBJ1-2; 8 nucleotides align to TRBD1. CDR1 LNHDA and CDR2 SQIVND come from the germline V gene (reference sequence). V lost 8 bases, J lost 4 bases, and 12 bases stayed unmatched. This CDR3 is 15 amino acids long. CDR3 coding DNA: TGTGCCAGTCGAAGGGACAGGAGAACGATCTATGGCTACACCTTC. Translating it yields CASRRDRRTIYGYTF.

The V gene is TRBV5-1, the J gene TRBJ2-7, with 11 bases identical to TRBD1. The germline gives CDR1 SGHRS, CDR2 YFSETQ. This CDR3 has 15 residues. J gave up 7 bases and V 2 bases, and 8 bases lay outside the gene matches. CDR3 nucleotide sequence: TGCGCCAGCAGCTTTTCCCCCGGGACAGGGGGGGAGCAGTACTTC. Its translation is CASSFSPGTGGEQYF.

By frequency in the sample, this clone is medium-sized. The V and J genes are TRBV7-9 and TRBJ1-1, with D maybe TRBD1 (5 bases). V was cut by 5 bases and J by 13 bases, with 17 bases left in between. The length of the CDR3 is 12 residues. Per the germline V gene, CDR1 is SEHNR and CDR2 is FQNEAQ (reference sequence). The CDR3: CASSPLGRIGFF. For the CDR3, the DNA is TGTGCCAGCAGCCCCCTGGGGCGGATAGGTTTCTTT. Variable domain in full (rest from reference TRBV7-9 and TRBJ1-1): DTGVSQNPRHKITKRGQNVTFRCDPISEHNRLYWYRQTLGQGPEFLTYFQNEAQLEKSRLLSDRFSAERPKGSFSTLEIQRTEQGDSAMYLCASSPLGRIGFFGQGTRLTVV.

The rearrangement links TRBV7-2 to TRBJ1-4, with 8 bases aligning to TRBD1. V lost 5 bases, J lost 5 bases, and 10 bases stayed unmatched. Germline V gene data show CDR1 as SGHTA and CDR2 as FQGNSA. The length of the CDR3 is 16 residues. CDR3 protein: CASSPRGQEVNEKLFF. CDR3 coding DNA: TGTGCCAGCAGCCCCCGGGGACAGGAAGTAAATGAAAAACTGTTTTTT.

The chain is built from TRBV5-1 and TRBJ2-3; maybe TRBD1 (6 bases). Trimming took 3 bases from V and 5 from J, leaving 7 bases between them. Germline CDR1 reads SGHRS; CDR2 reads YFSETQ. The CDR3 covers 12 residues. The CDR3 coding sequence is TGCGCCAGCAGCTCAGGGGTAGATACGCAGTATTTT. This gives the protein CASSSGVDTQYF. Variable domain in full (rest from reference TRBV5-1 and TRBJ2-3): KAGVTQTPRYLIKTRGQQVTLSCSPISGHRSVSWYQQTPGQGLQFLFEYFSETQRNKGNFPGRFSGRQFSNSRSEMNVSTLELGDSALYLCASSSGVDTQYFGPGTRLTVL.

The chain uses TRBV6-5 and TRBJ1-2; 7 bases align to TRBD1. Per the germline V gene, CDR1 is MNHEY and CDR2 is SVGAGI. The V gene end was trimmed by 6 bases and the J gene end by 2 bases; junction bases not matched to a gene: 3. This CDR3 has 13 amino acids. CDR3 in amino acids: CASRLTGNYGYTF. In nucleotides, the CDR3 is TGTGCCAGCAGGCTGACAGGGAACTATGGCTACACCTTC.

The chain couples TRBV18 to TRBJ1-2, with 10 bases aligning to TRBD1. The ends lost 3 bases at V and 4 bases at J; junction bases unmatched: 5. The CDR3 totals 15 residues. The germline gives CDR1 KGHSH, CDR2 LQKENI. This CDR3 is CASSPGGQGFYGYTF. For the CDR3, the DNA is TGTGCCAGCTCACCCGGGGGACAGGGGTTCTATGGCTACACCTTC.

The CDR3 DNA sequence: TGTGCCAGCAGGACGGACAGGGGGGTCTACGAGCAGTACTTC. This translates into CASRTDRGVYEQYF. This rearrangement joins TRBV28 to TRBJ2-7, with 10 nucleotides matching TRBD1. Germline V gene lookup returns CDR1 MDHEN and CDR2 SYDVKM. The CDR3 sequence is 14 residues long. The V segment lost 6 bases and the J segment 3 bases; nucleotides outside the gene matches: 5.

The chain recombines TRBV5-6 with TRBJ1-5, with D tentatively TRBD1 (6 bases). CDR1 SGHDT and CDR2 YYEEEE come from the germline V gene. The CDR3 has 14 amino acids. Trimming shortened V by 0 bases and J by 7 bases, and 11 bases separated the two germline ends. The CDR3 spells CASSLVGAGQPQHF. The CDR3 DNA reads as TGTGCCAGCAGCTTGGTGGGGGCGGGCCAGCCCCAGCATTTT.

This chain joins TRBV11-2 and TRBJ1-2; 10 nucleotides line up with TRBD1. The CDR3 spans 18 residues. V dropped 6 bases and J dropped 4; count of bases not matched to a gene: 17. Germline V gives CDR1 SGHAT, CDR2 FQNNGV. In DNA, the CDR3 is TGTGCCAGCAGTTTTACCACGGCTGGGACAGGGGCCACCTATGGCTACACCTTC. Protein sequence: CASSFTTAGTGATYGYTF.

V gene TRBV18 combines with J gene TRBJ1-2; D is perhaps TRBD1 (5 bases). V lost 3 bases and J 1 base, leaving 21 bases between the germline ends. From germline, CDR1 is KGHSH and CDR2 LQKENI. The CDR3 extends over 18 amino acids. The CDR3 loop is CASSPAPRQFSGNYGYTF. The DNA of the CDR3 is TGTGCCAGCTCACCCGCCCCGAGACAGTTTTCGGGTAACTATGGCTACACCTTC.

The V call is TRBV6-5, the J call TRBJ1-1; no definite D call. Trimming stripped 10 bases from V and 6 bases from J, with 15 bases between. Germline V gene data show CDR1 as MNHEY and CDR2 as SVGAGI. The CDR3 is 12 amino acids. The CDR3 DNA follows: TGTGCCACCGGTCGAAGTACCTCTGAAGCTTTCTTT. This translates into CATGRSTSEAFF.